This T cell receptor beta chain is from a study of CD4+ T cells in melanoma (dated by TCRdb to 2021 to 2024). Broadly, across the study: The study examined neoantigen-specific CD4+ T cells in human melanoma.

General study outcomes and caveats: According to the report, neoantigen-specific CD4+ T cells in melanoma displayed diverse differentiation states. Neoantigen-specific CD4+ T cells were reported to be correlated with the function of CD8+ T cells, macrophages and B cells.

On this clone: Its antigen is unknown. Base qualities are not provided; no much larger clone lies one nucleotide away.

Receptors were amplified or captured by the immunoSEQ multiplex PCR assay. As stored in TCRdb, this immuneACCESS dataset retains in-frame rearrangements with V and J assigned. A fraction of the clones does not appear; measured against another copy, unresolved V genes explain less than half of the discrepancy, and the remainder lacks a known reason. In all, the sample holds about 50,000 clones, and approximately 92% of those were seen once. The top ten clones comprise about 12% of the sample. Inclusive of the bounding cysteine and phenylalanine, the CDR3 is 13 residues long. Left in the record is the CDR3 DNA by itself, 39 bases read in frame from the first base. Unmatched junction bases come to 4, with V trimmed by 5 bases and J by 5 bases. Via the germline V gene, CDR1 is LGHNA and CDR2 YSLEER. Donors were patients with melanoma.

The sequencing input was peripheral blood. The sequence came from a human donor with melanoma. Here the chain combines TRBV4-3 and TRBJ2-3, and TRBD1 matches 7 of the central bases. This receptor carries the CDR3 CASSSQGEDTQYF. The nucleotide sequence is TGCGCCAGCAGCTCTCAGGGGGAAGATACGCAGTATTTT.